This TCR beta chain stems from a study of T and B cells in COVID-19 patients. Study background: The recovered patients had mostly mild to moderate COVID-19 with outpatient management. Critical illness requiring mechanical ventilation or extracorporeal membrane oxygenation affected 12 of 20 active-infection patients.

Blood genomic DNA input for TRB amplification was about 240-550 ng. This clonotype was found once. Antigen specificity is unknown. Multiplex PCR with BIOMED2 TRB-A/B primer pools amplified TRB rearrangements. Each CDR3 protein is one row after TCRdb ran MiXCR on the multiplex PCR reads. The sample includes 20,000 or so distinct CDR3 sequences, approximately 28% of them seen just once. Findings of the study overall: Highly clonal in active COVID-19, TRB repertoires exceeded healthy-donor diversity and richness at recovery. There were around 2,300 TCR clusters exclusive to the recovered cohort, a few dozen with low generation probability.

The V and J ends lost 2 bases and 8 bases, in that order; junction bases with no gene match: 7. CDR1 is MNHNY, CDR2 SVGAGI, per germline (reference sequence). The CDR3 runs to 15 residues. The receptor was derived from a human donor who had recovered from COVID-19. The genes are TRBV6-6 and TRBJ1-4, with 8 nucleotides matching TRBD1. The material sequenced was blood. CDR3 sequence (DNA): TGTGCCAGCAGTTACCCCGGGGGGACAGGAGAAAAACTGTTTTTT. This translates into CASSYPGGTGEKLFF.